This T cell receptor (beta chain) was observed in a study of OX40 agonist ivuxolimab in advanced cancers. Turning to this clone: Its antigen is unknown.

Findings and caveats of the study: Antigen specificity of clonally expanded peripheral T cells was not established. Also showing low normalized T-cell clonal expansion were some of the nonresponders.

The assay was immunoSEQ multiplex PCR, and TCRdb's table has in-frame clones only and misses some. Of 20,000 or so clones detected, roughly 90% appear once; the ten largest clones hold approximately 35%. CDR3 size: 14 residues. Germline lookup yields CDR1 SGHRS and CDR2 YFSETQ. V was clipped by 0 bases and J by 6 bases; unmatched bases: 5. The chain recombines TRBV5-1 with TRBJ2-7; 8 nucleotides line up with TRBD2. This clonotype originated in an adult with an advanced solid tumor such as melanoma, head and neck, liver or kidney cancer. This material consisted of CD4+ or CD8+ T cells sorted from blood, taken in a trial of the OX40 agonist ivuxolimab. In DNA, the CDR3 is TGCGCCAGCAGCTTGGGCAGCGGGAGTACCGAGCAGTACTTC. This sequence encodes CASSLGSGSTEQYF.